The sequence of this T cell receptor (beta chain) was determined in a study of blood T cell repertoires in COVID-19. Repertoires were generated with immunoSEQ multiplex PCR, while TCRdb's copy carries only in-frame clones and drops some. The sample yields 65,000 to 80,000 clones, 82% seen once. Germline CDR1 reads LGHDT; CDR2 reads YNNKEL (reference sequence). The CDR3 spans 17 residues. V lost 1 base and J lost 0; bases outside the gene matches: 3. This clone was recorded only once. The chain links TRBV3-1 (or the pseudogene TRBV3-2) to TRBJ2-6, with 7 bases fitting TRBD1. The clonotype originates from a man aged 50-59 years with acute or convalescent COVID-19. Sequenced input: peripheral blood. CDR3 in DNA: TGTGCCAGCAGCCAAGGGAACAGGGGCTCTGGGGCCAACGTCCTGACTTTC. This gives the protein CASSQGNRGSGANVLTF.